These 18 T cell receptor beta chains were sequenced from one sample in a study of T cells in Graves' hyperthyroidism and ophthalmopathy. RNA transcripts provided the source from which TCR beta CDR3 regions were amplified. HTBI primers were the set used in a first-round RT-PCR of the TCR CDR3. One entry per CDR3 protein, called by TCRdb with MiXCR from the multiplex PCR reads. The sample has under 450,000 distinct CDR3 sequences, approximately 15% seen once; the top ten hold more than 20%. The sample comprised blood. Receptors originate from a man under 40 with Graves' hyperthyroidism that later progressed to Graves' ophthalmopathy.

This clonotype was counted ten times or more. The chain links TRBV28 to TRBJ1-5, with TRBD1 matching over 8 bases. This CDR3 comprises 14 residues. Trimming at V came to 6 bases and at J to 5 bases, leaving 6 bases not matched to a gene. The germline gives CDR1 MDHEN, CDR2 SYDVKM. The CDR3 DNA is TGTGCCAGCAGAATCGACAGGGGCTATCAGCCCCAGCATTTT. It specifies CASRIDRGYQPQHF.

The rearrangement links TRBV5-6 to TRBJ2-2; D not certain. Germline-derived CDR1 and CDR2 are SGHDT and YYEEEE. Trimming cost V 1 base and J 4 bases, with 5 bases left between them. The CDR3 runs to 13 residues. The CDR3 is CASSLLVTGELFF. The DNA of the CDR3 is TGTGCCAGCAGCTTGCTGGTCACCGGGGAGCTGTTTTTT.

This chain uses TRBV27 with TRBJ1-6; unclear D gene. V was clipped by 5 bases and J by 0 bases, with 8 bases between them. The CDR3 spans 15 residues. CDR1 is MNHEY, CDR2 SMNVEV, per germline (reference sequence). The CDR3 bases are TGTGCCAGCAGTGGGCTAAGCTCCTATAATTCACCCCTCCACTTT. It is translated as CASSGLSSYNSPLHF.

As regards this clonotype: This may be a read error, as it is one base from a much larger clone. The chain couples TRBV5-1 to TRBJ1-2; no clear D. Germline loops: CDR1 SGHRS, CDR2 YFSETQ. This CDR3 spans 13 amino acids. The V gene lost 4 bases and the J gene lost 3 bases, with 10 bases spanning the gap. CDR3 amino acids: CASSRNRDYGYTF. CDR3 coding DNA: TGCGCCAGCAGCCGGAACAGAGACTATGGCTACACCTTC.

V and J are TRBV28 and TRBJ1-2, with D possibly being TRBD1 (5 bases). Germline V gene lookup returns CDR1 MDHEN and CDR2 SYDVKM. CDR3 length: 14 residues. Trimming left V 6 bases short and J 4 bases short, with 15 bases between. This chain's CDR3 is CASSPGGSSYGYTF. The CDR3 nucleotides are TGTGCCAGCAGCCCGGGGGGGAGCTCCTATGGCTACACCTTC.

A remark on this clonotype: The junction and the germline gene differ at one end; a read error may be behind it. The chain has TRBV9 and TRBJ1-3; a possible D gene is TRBD1 (5 bases). Germline V gives CDR1 SGDLS, CDR2 YYNGEE. The CDR3 totals 15 residues. The CDR3 DNA sequence: TGTGCCAGCAGCGTGGCAGGGCGCTCTGGAAGCACCATATATTTT. It specifies CASSVAGRSGSTIYF. Looking up the rest from reference TRBV9 and TRBJ1-3 gives the full variable domain: DSGVTQTPKHLITATGQRVTLRCSPRSGDLSVYWYQQSLDQGLQFLIQYYNGEERAKGNILERFSAQQFPDLHSELNLSSLELGDSALYFCASSVAGRSGSTIYFGEGSWLTVV.

The rearrangement joins TRBV5-6 to TRBJ2-5; unclear D gene. V lost 0 bases and J 10 bases, leaving 7 bases between the germline ends. CDR3 length: 11 amino acids. The germline V gene has CDR1 SGHDT and CDR2 YYEEEE. CDR3 bases: TGTGCCAGCAGCTTGGGCTGGGACCAGTACTTC. It codes for CASSLGWDQYF.

This clonotype was observed many times. The V call is TRBV2, the J call TRBJ1-4, with D tentatively TRBD1 (5 bases). This CDR3 region has 15 residues. CDR1 and CDR2 (germline): SNHLY, FYNNEI. Trimming stripped 1 base from V and 5 bases from J, with 11 bases between. In DNA form, the CDR3 reads TGTGCCAGCAGTGAAGGGTCCCAGGGAAATGAAAAACTGTTTTTT. Residues: CASSEGSQGNEKLFF.

This clonotype was detected ten times or more. The chain has TRBV11-2 and TRBJ2-1; TRBD2 agrees at 14 bases. The CDR3 extends over 16 amino acids. V lost 5 bases, J lost 9 bases, and 9 bases stayed unmatched. The germline V gene encodes CDR1 SGHAT and CDR2 FQNNGV. As DNA, the CDR3 is TGTGCCAGCAGCCCGGGACTAGCGGGGGTGTATGGTGAGCAGTTCTTC. Encoded protein: CASSPGLAGVYGEQFF.

V gene TRBV27 combines with J gene TRBJ1-6; D perhaps matches TRBD1 (6 bases). V was cut by 0 bases and J by 9 bases, with 18 bases left in between. Germline CDR1 and CDR2: MNHEY and SMNVEV (reference sequence). The CDR3 covers 17 residues. As DNA, the CDR3 is TGTGCCAGCAGTTTATCGTGGGACATAACGGTGGCTTCACCCCTCCACTTT. The encoded protein is CASSLSWDITVASPLHF.

This clonotype was counted between two and nine times. Possible read error: a much larger clone is one base away. This chain links TRBV7-3 with TRBJ2-7, with 9 bases aligning to TRBD2. There are 17 residues in the CDR3. Germline V CDR1 and CDR2: SGHTA, FQGTGA. J lost 7 bases, V lost 5 bases, and 18 bases had no gene match. The CDR3 DNA reads as TGTGCCAGCAGCCCCCAGGCTGGCGGGGGGGCCTGGGATGAGCAGTACTTC. Amino acids: CASSPQAGGGAWDEQYF.

This clonotype was seen only a few times. J is TRBJ2-5 and V is TRBV13, with D perhaps TRBD2 (5 bases). CDR1 PRHDT and CDR2 FYEKMQ come from the germline V gene (reference sequence). Deletions cut 2 bases from V and 13 bases from J, with 14 bases between. The CDR3 is 12 amino acids. This CDR3 is CASSLPPGRGYF. In DNA, the CDR3 is TGTGCCAGCAGCTTACCCCCAGGCCGGGGGTACTTC. Full variable domain (remainder filled in from reference TRBV13 and TRBJ2-5): AAGVIQSPRHLIKEKRETATLKCYPIPRHDTVYWYQQGPGQDPQFLISFYEKMQSDKGSIPDRFSAQQFSDYHSELNMSSLELGDSALYFCASSLPPGRGYFGPGTRLLVL.

This clonotype was seen at least ten times. The chain employs TRBV7-9 and TRBJ2-7; possibly TRBD1 for D (5 bases). Germline loops: CDR1 SEHNR, CDR2 FQNEAQ (reference sequence). The CDR3 has 14 amino acids. V dropped 5 bases and J dropped 2 bases, with 13 bases sitting between them. CDR3 bases: TGTGCCAGCAGCCCGGCGGCCAGGGCCTACGAGCAGTACTTC. The encoded protein is CASSPAARAYEQYF.

This clonotype was seen many times. This chain joins TRBV11-3 and TRBJ1-1; no clear D gene. V shed 4 bases and J shed 0 bases, with 15 bases lying between them. Germline lookup yields CDR1 SGHNT and CDR2 YENEEA. CDR3 length: 16 residues. CDR3 in DNA: TGTGCCAGCAGCTGGGGAGTAAGGGCTATGAACACTGAAGCTTTCTTT. It yields the protein CASSWGVRAMNTEAFF.

This clonotype was recorded at least ten times. The rearrangement joins TRBV7-2 to TRBJ2-7; 9 nucleotides agree with TRBD2. CDR1 and CDR2 (germline): SGHTA, FQGNSA. This CDR3 comprises 15 residues. V lost 4 bases, J lost 2 bases, and 6 bases stayed unmatched. CDR3 nucleotide sequence: TGTGCCAGCAGCTCTCAGCGGGGGGTTACCTACGAGCAGTACTTC. Amino acids: CASSSQRGVTYEQYF.

Many counts were recorded for this clonotype. The chain carries TRBV11-2 and TRBJ1-2; TRBD1 aligns across 7 bases. Germline values: CDR1 SGHAT, CDR2 FQNNGV. The V and J ends lost 5 bases and 5 bases, in that order; junction bases with no gene match: 5. The CDR3 is 13 residues long. The chain's CDR3 is CASSRDSRYGYTF. In DNA, the CDR3 is TGTGCCAGCAGCCGGGACAGTAGATATGGCTACACCTTC.

V is TRBV18 and J is TRBJ1-1; D remains unclear. This CDR3 contains 15 residues. The germline CDR1 and CDR2 sequences are KGHSH and LQKENI. V gave up 0 bases and J gave up 5 bases, with 13 bases separating them. CDR3 sequence (DNA): TGTGCCAGCTCACCACCGGAGGGTACGCGGACTGAAGCTTTCTTT. It yields the protein CASSPPEGTRTEAFF.

In its sample, this clonotype was seen many times. V is TRBV12-3 or TRBV12-4 and J is TRBJ1-3, with 8 bases lining up with TRBD1. This CDR3 region has 16 residues. V lost 7 bases and J lost 5; bases outside the gene matches: 13. In DNA, the CDR3 is TGTGCCAGCACCACCGCCGGGACAGGTGTTAGAAACACCATATATTTT. This sequence encodes CASTTAGTGVRNTIYF.